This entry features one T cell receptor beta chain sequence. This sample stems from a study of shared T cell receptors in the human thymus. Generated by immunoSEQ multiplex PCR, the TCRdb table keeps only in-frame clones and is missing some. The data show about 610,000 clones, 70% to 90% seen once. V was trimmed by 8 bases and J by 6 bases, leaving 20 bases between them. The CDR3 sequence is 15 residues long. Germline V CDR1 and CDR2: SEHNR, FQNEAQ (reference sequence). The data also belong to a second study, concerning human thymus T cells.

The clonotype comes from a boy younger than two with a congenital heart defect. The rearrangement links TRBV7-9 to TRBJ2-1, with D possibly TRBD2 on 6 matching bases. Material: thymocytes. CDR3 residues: CASFSLGGLGNEQFF. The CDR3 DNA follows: TGTGCCAGCTTTTCCCTTGGGGGGTTAGGCAATGAGCAGTTCTTC.